This T cell receptor (beta chain) was obtained from a study of cytomegalovirus exposure and HLA in healthy donors. Germline CDR1 and CDR2: MNHNS and SASEGT. V dropped 3 bases and J dropped 10; count of bases not matched to a gene: 6. The CDR3 runs to 14 residues. The PCR made use of 60 Vbeta and 13 Jbeta primers. The repertoire was sequenced with immunoSEQ multiplex PCR; TCRdb's copy has only in-frame clones and lacks some. Among 95,000 to 150,000 clones, approximately 78% were seen once, and the ten largest hold approximately 0.99%. V gene TRBV6-1 combines with J gene TRBJ1-6; TRBD1 aligns across 7 bases. The sequencing input was PBMCs. This sequence originates from a woman in her 30s in good health and CMV-seronegative. The CDR3 DNA is TGTGCCAGCAGTGACTACAGGGGTGGGTCACCCCTCCACTTT. Protein sequence: CASSDYRGGSPLHF.